A selection of T cell receptor beta chains follows, all from one sample in a study of spatial heterogeneity in lung cancer. TCRdb passed the 5' RACE reads through MiXCR, listing each CDR3 protein once. The profile shows about 21,000 distinct CDR3 sequences, about 4.6% of them singletons. The source was PBMCs, collected at surgery. The source of these receptors is a male donor with early-stage non-small cell lung cancer. The CDR3 runs from the conserved cysteine through the conserved F or W. The D gene is left open where the match is weak. Rows give clone size only sometimes, using once, few, many, or a class for an expanded clone.

TRBJ2-7,TRBV20-1,TRBD1,many,TGCAGTGCTTTGGACAGGATCGAGCAGTACTTC,CSALDRIEQYF
TRBJ2-7,TRBV9,TRBD1,many,TGTGCCAGCAGCGTCTCCGGGACAGGGGGCCTCGAGCAGTACTTC,CASSVSGTGGLEQYF
TRBJ1-2,TRBV5-6,.,many,TGTGCCAGCAGCGTGGGTCTTATTGACTATGGCTACACCTTC,CASSVGLIDYGYTF
TRBJ1-2,TRBV28,TRBD1,many,TGTGCCAGCAGTTCCGACCCCTTTACCGGGACAGGGAGGAATGGCTACACCTTC,CASSSDPFTGTGRNGYTF
TRBJ2-1,TRBV20-1,TRBD1,many,TGCAGTGCTAGAGGGGACAGGGCCCACAATGAGCAGTTCTTC,CSARGDRAHNEQFF
TRBJ2-3,TRBV28,.,medium-sized,TGTGCCAGGCCCCGTGCGGGACCGCCGACGAGCCAACCGAATACGCAGTATTTT,CARPRAGPPTSQPNTQYF
TRBJ2-7,TRBV27,.,few,TGTGCCAGCAGTGGGGGGGGGCGAGAGCAGTACTTC,CASSGGGREQYF
TRBJ2-5,TRBV19,.,.,TGTGCCAGTAGCGCTAGCTTGAGGGAGACCCAGTACTTC,CASSASLRETQYF
TRBJ1-2,TRBV20-1,.,.,TGCAGTGCCGTGAAACAGGGTGTATATGGCTACACCTTC,CSAVKQGVYGYTF
TRBJ2-1,TRBV10-2,.,many,TGCGCCAGCAGTGGGTTTAGCGGTCTTAATGAGCAGTTCTTC,CASSGFSGLNEQFF
TRBJ2-1,TRBV5-6,TRBD2,many,TGTGCCAGCAGCTTGGCAGCGGGGGGGCTCACGAATGAGCAGTTCTTC,CASSLAAGGLTNEQFF
TRBJ2-7,TRBV5-6,.,few,TGTGCCAGCAGCCCCACGCCACAGGTTGGCGAGCAGTACTTC,CASSPTPQVGEQYF
TRBJ2-1,TRBV7-9,TRBD2,many,TGTGCCAGCAGCCTCGAGGGGCTAGCGGGAGCAATCGATAGAGAGCAGTTCTTC,CASSLEGLAGAIDREQFF
TRBJ1-4,TRBV25-1,.,many,TGTGCCAGCAGTGAATTTGGGACTTCTGGTGAAAAACTGTTTTTT,CASSEFGTSGEKLFF
TRBJ1-1,TRBV2,.,many,TGTGCCAGCAGTCAGACAGAGAACACTGAAGCTTTCTTT,CASSQTENTEAFF
TRBJ2-5,TRBV7-2,TRBD2,.,TGTGCCAGCGGGACTAGCGGGGGGAACCAAGAGACCCAGTACTTC,CASGTSGGNQETQYF
TRBJ1-6,TRBV7-9,.,many,TGTGCCAGCAGCCCTGACAGGTCAAGATCACCCCTCCACTTT,CASSPDRSRSPLHF
TRBJ2-3,TRBV28,TRBD2,many,TGTGCCAGCAGTTCAAATCCAGGGACTAGGGACTCCGATACGCAGTATTTT,CASSSNPGTRDSDTQYF
TRBJ2-5,TRBV28,TRBD2,many,TGTGCCAGCAGTTCGGTGGGAGGGGAGACCCAGTACTTC,CASSSVGGETQYF
TRBJ2-7,TRBV11-2,TRBD1,few,TGTGCCAGCAGCTTAAGGGACAGGGGGCGCCGGGAGCAGTACTTC,CASSLRDRGRREQYF
TRBJ1-1,TRBV20-1,.,many,TGCAGTGCTAGTCGAACAGGGAACACTGAAGCTTTCTTT,CSASRTGNTEAFF
TRBJ2-1,TRBV7-9,TRBD2,many,TGTGCCAGCAGCTTAGATAGCGGGGTTTACAATGAGCAGTTCTTC,CASSLDSGVYNEQFF
TRBJ2-5,TRBV5-1,.,.,TGCGCCAGCAGCTTGGTTCCGGGAGAGACCCAGTACTTC,CASSLVPGETQYF
TRBJ2-1,TRBV19,.,many,TGTGCCAGTAGTATGGGATTGGTTGGGGTAGGGAACAATGAGCAGTTCTTC,CASSMGLVGVGNNEQFF
TRBJ1-5,TRBV11-3,.,many,TGTGCCAGCAGCTTAGTAGGTATTGGGGGGCGGAATCAGCCCCAGCATTTT,CASSLVGIGGRNQPQHF
TRBJ2-1,TRBV27,.,few,TGTGCCAGCAGAGATAGGAGGGATGAGCAGTTCTTC,CASRDRRDEQFF
TRBJ1-1,TRBV5-1,.,many,TGCGCCAGCAGCTTGGGACCCCCGCGCACTGAAGCTTTCTTT,CASSLGPPRTEAFF
TRBJ2-2,TRBV12-3/TRBV12-4,TRBD2,many,TGTGCCAGCAAAGTAGCGGGGGGGCCCGGGGAGCTGTTTTTT,CASKVAGGPGELFF
TRBJ2-7,TRBV11-1,.,many,TGTGCCAGCAGCCTCGGACGGGGAAGCCCCTACGAGCAGTACTTC,CASSLGRGSPYEQYF
TRBJ2-7,TRBV3-1,.,many,TGTGCCAGCAGCCCTGCCGGGGCCGAGCGGGAGCAGTACTTC,CASSPAGAEREQYF
TRBJ2-1,TRBV11-3,.,many,TGTGCCAGCAGCGCTGTGGGCAATGAGCAGTTCTTC,CASSAVGNEQFF
TRBJ1-6,TRBV20-1,TRBD1,many,TGCAGTGCTCACCGACCCCGGGACAGCGGTAATTCACCCCTCCACTTT,CSAHRPRDSGNSPLHF
TRBJ1-4,TRBV11-2,.,many,TGTGCCAGCAGCTCCTCAGGGAGCCTTAATGAAAAACTGTTTTTT,CASSSSGSLNEKLFF
TRBJ1-2,TRBV6-5,TRBD1,many,TGTGCCAGCAGCCCGGGACAGGGAAGAGGCTACACCTTC,CASSPGQGRGYTF
TRBJ2-2,TRBV28,.,many,TGTGCCAGCAGTCCCCACCTTGCCACCGGGGAGCTGTTTTTT,CASSPHLATGELFF
TRBJ2-1,TRBV3-1,.,medium-sized,TGTGCCAGCAGCCAAGGGTTCACAGGGTCCTACAATGAGCAGTTCTTC,CASSQGFTGSYNEQFF
TRBJ2-1,TRBV28,.,many,TGTGCCAGCCGCCTTGAGGGGAGCTCCTACAATGAGCAGTTCTTC,CASRLEGSSYNEQFF
TRBJ2-3,TRBV2,TRBD2,many,TGTGCCAGCAGTGAAGGACTAGCGGGGACAGATACGCAGTATTTT,CASSEGLAGTDTQYF
TRBJ2-1,TRBV20-1,.,few,TGCAGTGCTAGAGGTTGGACTTACAATGAGCAGTTCTTC,CSARGWTYNEQFF
TRBJ2-1,TRBV9,TRBD1,many,TGTGCCAGCAGCGTCGGGACAGGAAACTACAATGAGCAGTTCTTC,CASSVGTGNYNEQFF
TRBJ2-7,TRBV6-5,.,few,TGTGCCAGCAGTTGGCAAACCTCAGGGGTCGAGCAGTACTTC,CASSWQTSGVEQYF